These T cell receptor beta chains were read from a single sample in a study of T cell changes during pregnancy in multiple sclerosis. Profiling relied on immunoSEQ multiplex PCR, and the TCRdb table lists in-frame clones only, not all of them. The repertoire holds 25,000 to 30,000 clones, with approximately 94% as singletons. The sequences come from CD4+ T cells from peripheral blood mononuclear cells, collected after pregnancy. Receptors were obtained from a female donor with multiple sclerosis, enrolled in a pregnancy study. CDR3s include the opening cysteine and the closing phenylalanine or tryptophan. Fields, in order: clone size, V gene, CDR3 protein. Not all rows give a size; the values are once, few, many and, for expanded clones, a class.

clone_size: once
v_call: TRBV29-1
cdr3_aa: CSVESKESEKLFF

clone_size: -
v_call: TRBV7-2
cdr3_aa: CASIEQGGGPGELFF

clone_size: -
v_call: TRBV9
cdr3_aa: CASSVIADTQYF

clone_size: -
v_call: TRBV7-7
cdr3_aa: CASSAGQDQETQYF

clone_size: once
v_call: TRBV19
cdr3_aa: CASSSGQGGAGETQYF

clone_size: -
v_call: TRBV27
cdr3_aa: CASSYRGDSGATNEKLFF

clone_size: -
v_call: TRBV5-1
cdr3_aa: CASSSSRDNEQYF

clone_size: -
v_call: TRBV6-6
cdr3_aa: CASRAGNTEAFF

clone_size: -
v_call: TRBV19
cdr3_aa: CASSDRAGATYEQYF

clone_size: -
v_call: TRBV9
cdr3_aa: CASSVGYRTGGYTQYF

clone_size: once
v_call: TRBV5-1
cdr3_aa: CASSADRSLNTEAFF

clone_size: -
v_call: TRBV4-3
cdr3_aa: CASSQIQGAQYGYTF

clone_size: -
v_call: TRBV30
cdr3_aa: CAWSGQGSGNTIYF

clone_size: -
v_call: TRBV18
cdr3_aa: CASSPRQETQYF

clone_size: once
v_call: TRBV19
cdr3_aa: CASRRKNYGYTF

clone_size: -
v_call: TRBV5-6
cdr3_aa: CASSSMSGSTQHF